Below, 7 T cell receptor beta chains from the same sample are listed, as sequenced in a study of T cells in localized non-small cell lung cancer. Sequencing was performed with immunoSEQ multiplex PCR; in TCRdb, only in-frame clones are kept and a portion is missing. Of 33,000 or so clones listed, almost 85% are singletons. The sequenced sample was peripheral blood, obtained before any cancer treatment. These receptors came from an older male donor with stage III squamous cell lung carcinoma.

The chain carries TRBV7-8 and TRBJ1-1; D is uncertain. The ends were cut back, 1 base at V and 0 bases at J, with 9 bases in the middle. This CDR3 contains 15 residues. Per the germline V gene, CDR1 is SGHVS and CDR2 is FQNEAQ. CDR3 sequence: CASSLVLKMNTEAFF. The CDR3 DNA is TGTGCCAGCAGCTTAGTTCTGAAGATGAACACTGAAGCTTTCTTT.

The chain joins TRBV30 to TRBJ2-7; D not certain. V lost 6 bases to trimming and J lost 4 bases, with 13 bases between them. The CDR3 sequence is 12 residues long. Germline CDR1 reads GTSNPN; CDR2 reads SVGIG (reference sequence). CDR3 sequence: CACNGLIYEQYF. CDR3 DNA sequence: TGTGCCTGTAATGGGCTGATATACGAGCAGTACTTC.

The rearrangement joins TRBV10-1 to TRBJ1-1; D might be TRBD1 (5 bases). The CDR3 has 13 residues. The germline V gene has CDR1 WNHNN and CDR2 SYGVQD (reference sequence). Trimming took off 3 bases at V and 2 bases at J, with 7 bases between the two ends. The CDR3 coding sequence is TGCGCCAGCAGTGAAGACAGCAACACTGAAGCTTTCTTT. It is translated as CASSEDSNTEAFF.

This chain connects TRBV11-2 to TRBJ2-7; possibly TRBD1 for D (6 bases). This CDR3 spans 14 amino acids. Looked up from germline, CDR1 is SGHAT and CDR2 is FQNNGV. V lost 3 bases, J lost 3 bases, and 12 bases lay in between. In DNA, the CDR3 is TGTGCCAGCAGCTTCGACAGGCTTCACTACGAGCAGTACTTC. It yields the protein CASSFDRLHYEQYF. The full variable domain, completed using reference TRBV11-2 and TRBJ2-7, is EAGVAQSPRYKIIEKRQSVAFWCNPISGHATLYWYQQILGQGPKLLIQFQNNGVVDDSQLPKDRFSAERLKGVDSTLKIQPAKLEDSAVYLCASSFDRLHYEQYFGPGTRLTVT.

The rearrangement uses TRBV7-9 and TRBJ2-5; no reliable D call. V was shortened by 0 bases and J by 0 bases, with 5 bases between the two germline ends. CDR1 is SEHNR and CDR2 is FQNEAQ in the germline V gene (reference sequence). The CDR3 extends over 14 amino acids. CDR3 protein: CASSLAANQETQYF. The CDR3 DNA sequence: TGTGCCAGCAGCTTAGCAGCAAACCAAGAGACCCAGTACTTC.

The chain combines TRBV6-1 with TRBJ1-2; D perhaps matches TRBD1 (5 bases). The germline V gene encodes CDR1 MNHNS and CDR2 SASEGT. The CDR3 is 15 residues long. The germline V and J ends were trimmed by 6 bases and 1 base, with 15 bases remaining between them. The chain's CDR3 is CASSKGRVYNYGYTF. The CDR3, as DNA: TGTGCCAGCAGCAAGGGGAGGGTCTATAACTATGGCTACACCTTC.

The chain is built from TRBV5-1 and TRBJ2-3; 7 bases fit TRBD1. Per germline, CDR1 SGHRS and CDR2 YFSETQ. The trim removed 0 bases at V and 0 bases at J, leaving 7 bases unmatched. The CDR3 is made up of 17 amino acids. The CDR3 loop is CASSLEFKGASTDTQYF. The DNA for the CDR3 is TGCGCCAGCAGCTTGGAGTTTAAGGGGGCGAGCACAGATACGCAGTATTTT.